Each of the 7 T cell receptor beta chains below was sequenced from the same sample in a study of T cells in Graves' hyperthyroidism and ophthalmopathy. The investigators amplified TCR beta CDR3 regions from RNA transcripts. First-round RT-PCR of the TCR CDR3 relied on the HTBI primer set. Via MiXCR, TCRdb re-called the multiplex PCR reads, giving one row per CDR3 protein. Of hundreds of thousands of distinct CDR3 sequences in the sample, around 15% were seen once. The sample taken for sequencing was blood. Every receptor here comes from a man between 18 and 35 years old with Graves' ophthalmopathy.

This clonotype was recorded at least ten times. This chain connects TRBV3-1 to TRBJ2-3, with D perhaps TRBD1 (5 bases). The germline gives CDR1 LGHDT, CDR2 YNNKEL (reference sequence). Trimming stripped 2 bases from V and 4 bases from J, with 16 bases between. The CDR3 totals 16 residues. The CDR3 loop reads CASSQQGYSNADTQYF. Written as DNA, the CDR3 is TGTGCCAGCAGCCAACAGGGATACAGTAATGCAGATACGCAGTATTTT.

This clonotype showed up many times. The CDR3 loop is CASSQAGGGAYEQYF. CDR3 coding DNA: TGCGCCAGCAGCCAAGCCGGGGGAGGGGCCTACGAGCAGTACTTC. The chain is built from TRBV4-1 and TRBJ2-7, with 7 nucleotides matching TRBD2. This CDR3 is built from 15 residues. V lost 1 base and J lost 2; bases outside the gene matches: 5. Germline values: CDR1 MGHRA, CDR2 YSYEKL.

This clonotype came up a few times. The chain links TRBV20-1 to TRBJ1-4; D gene unclear. Germline CDR1 reads DFQATT; CDR2 reads SNEGSKA (reference sequence). Trimming removed 0 bases from V and 4 bases from J, with 12 bases in between. The CDR3 sequence is 15 residues long. Here the CDR3 reads CSARDLGKDNEKLFF. CDR3 coding DNA: TGCAGTGCTAGAGATCTCGGAAAGGATAATGAAAAACTGTTTTTT.

This clonotype was detected only a few times. A far more abundant clone sits one base away, making this likely a read error. The chain carries TRBV11-1 and TRBJ2-2, with a possible D match to TRBD2 (5 bases). CDR3 length: 14 residues. Germline CDR1 reads SGHAT; CDR2 reads FQDESV (reference sequence). The DNA of the CDR3 is TGTGCCAGCAGCTTAGGGAGGAACACCGGGGAGCCGTTTTTT. It is translated as CASSLGRNTGEPFF.

This clonotype was seen a handful of times. The chain carries TRBV12-3 or TRBV12-4 and TRBJ2-1; 7 bases map to TRBD2. This CDR3 is built from 14 residues. J was trimmed by 9 bases and V by 2 bases; bases with no gene match: 7. The CDR3 sequence: CASSLRLGGAEQFF. Written as DNA, the CDR3 is TGTGCCAGCAGTTTAAGGCTGGGAGGGGCTGAGCAGTTCTTC.

This clonotype has at least ten counts. The chain links TRBV13 to TRBJ2-7; 11 nucleotides agree with TRBD1. Germline trimming cut 5 bases from V and 6 bases from J; bases unmatched to any gene: 9. CDR1 is PRHDT and CDR2 is FYEKMQ in the germline V gene (reference sequence). The CDR3 loop spans 15 amino acids. The CDR3 DNA sequence: TGTGCCAGCAGCAACCCGGACAGGGGGCGCATCGAGCAGTACTTC. Its translation: CASSNPDRGRIEQYF.

Many counts were recorded for this clonotype. V is TRBV18 and J is TRBJ1-6; D might be TRBD1 (6 bases). Trimming cost V 3 bases and J 10 bases, with 10 bases left between them. This CDR3 spans 13 amino acids. From germline, CDR1 is KGHSH and CDR2 LQKENI. DNA of the CDR3: TGTGCCAGCTCACCTCACAGGGAATCACCCCTCCACTTT. Translation gives CASSPHRESPLHF.